This T cell receptor beta chain was observed in a study of blood T cell repertoires in COVID-19. Looking at the study overall: Sites in the United States, Italy and Spain provided acute and convalescent COVID-19 samples.

CDR1 and CDR2 from the germline V gene are SGHNT and YYREEE (reference sequence). With 4 bases removed from V and 2 bases from J, the gap between germline ends came to 13 bases. The CDR3 contains 14 residues. In the original processing: By means of reference gene primer amplification, nucleated cell counts were estimated. Generated by immunoSEQ multiplex PCR, the TCRdb table keeps only in-frame clones and is missing some. V, J and clone size reflect that table, while D and trimming were determined from the DNA. The sample yields some 530,000 clones, 75% to 90% seen once. Sequenced sample: peripheral blood. The source is a human donor in a cohort sampled during active COVID-19. The rearrangement uses TRBV5-4 and TRBJ2-7; D gene uncertain. CDR3 DNA sequence: TGTGCCAGCAGCACCGGCGGCAGTGCCTACGAGCAGTACTTC. Its protein product is CASSTGGSAYEQYF.